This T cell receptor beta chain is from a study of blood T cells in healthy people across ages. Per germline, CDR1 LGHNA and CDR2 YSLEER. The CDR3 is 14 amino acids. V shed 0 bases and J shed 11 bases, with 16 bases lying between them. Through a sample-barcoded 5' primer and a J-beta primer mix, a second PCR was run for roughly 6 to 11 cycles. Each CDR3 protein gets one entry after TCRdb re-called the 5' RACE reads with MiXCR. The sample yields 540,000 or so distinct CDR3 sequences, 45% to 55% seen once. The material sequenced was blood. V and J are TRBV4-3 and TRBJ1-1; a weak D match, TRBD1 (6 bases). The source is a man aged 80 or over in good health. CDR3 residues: CASSQDWGGREAFF. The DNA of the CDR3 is TGCGCCAGCAGCCAAGATTGGGGGGGGCGGGAGGCTTTCTTT.